One sample yielded the 14 T cell receptor beta chains listed below, sequenced in a study of blood T cell repertoires in COVID-19. TCRdb keeps only in-frame clones here, not all; method: immunoSEQ multiplex PCR. The sample records around 400,000 clones, roughly 92% being singletons. Material: PBMCs or T cells enriched from blood (not recorded which). The receptor set was obtained from a woman aged 40 to 50 who had been exposed to COVID-19.

The V and J genes are TRBV7-8 and TRBJ2-1; 8 bases agree with TRBD2. Germline V gene sequence: CDR1 SGHVS, CDR2 FQNEAQ. The J segment lost 13 bases and the V segment lost 0 bases, leaving 8 bases of the junction unmatched. The CDR3 covers 14 residues. CDR3 protein: CASSLALIAGSQFF. CDR3 in DNA: TGTGCCAGCAGCTTAGCCCTTATAGCGGGGTCTCAGTTCTTC.

The chain uses TRBV5-1 and TRBJ2-3; tentatively, D is TRBD1 (5 bases). This CDR3 contains 14 residues. The V end was cut by 2 bases, the J end by 5 bases, with 12 bases between. Germline V lookup: CDR1 SGHRS, CDR2 YFSETQ. CDR3: CASSFVPQGDTQYF. As DNA, the CDR3 is TGCGCCAGCAGCTTCGTACCCCAGGGAGATACGCAGTATTTT.

The chain couples TRBV10-3 to TRBJ1-5; 10 bases line up with TRBD1. V dropped 2 bases and J dropped 6; count of bases not matched to a gene: 1. The CDR3 consists of 14 residues. Germline V lookup: CDR1 ENHRY, CDR2 SYGVKD. The CDR3 nucleotides are TGTGCCATCAGTGAGGGACAGGGGGGTCAGCCCCAGCATTTT. Its translation is CAISEGQGGQPQHF.

The chain recombines TRBV7-9 with TRBJ1-1; D is undetermined. Per the germline V gene, CDR1 is SEHNR and CDR2 is FQNEAQ (reference sequence). V lost 6 bases, J lost 0 bases, and 8 bases lay in between. The length of the CDR3 is 13 residues. CDR3 nucleotide sequence: TGTGCCAGCAGTGCCACAGTGAACACTGAAGCTTTCTTT. As protein: CASSATVNTEAFF.

The V call is TRBV11-1, the J call TRBJ2-2, with 7 bases matching TRBD1. The germline V gene has CDR1 SGHAT and CDR2 FQDESV (reference sequence). CDR3 length: 15 amino acids. The ends lost 6 bases at V and 0 bases at J; junction bases unmatched: 4. The CDR3 protein is CASRSGTANTGELFF. The CDR3 DNA reads as TGTGCCAGCAGATCCGGGACAGCGAACACCGGGGAGCTGTTTTTT.

The J gene is TRBJ1-1, the V gene TRBV10-3; D might be TRBD1 (6 bases). Trimming removed 5 bases at V and 8 bases at J, with 18 bases between. Per the germline V gene, CDR1 is ENHRY and CDR2 is SYGVKD. There are 14 residues in the CDR3. The CDR3 coding sequence is TGTGCCATCAGTACCGCGGTAGGGGGAAAAGAAGCTTTCTTT. Translation: CAISTAVGGKEAFF.

The V gene is TRBV7-9, the J gene TRBJ1-2; D possibly corresponds to TRBD1 (5 bases). Per the germline V gene, CDR1 is SEHNR and CDR2 is FQNEAQ (reference sequence). The CDR3 sequence is 13 residues long. Trimming shortened V by 1 base and J by 6 bases, and 9 bases separated the two germline ends. CDR3 region: CASSLDTQDGYTF. DNA for the CDR3: TGTGCCAGCAGCTTAGACACACAGGATGGCTACACCTTC.

The count of this clone is one. This sequence joins TRBV5-1 and TRBJ2-7; 10 nucleotides agree with TRBD1. The J segment lost 3 bases and the V segment lost 0 bases, leaving 9 bases of the junction unmatched. Germline CDR1 reads SGHRS; CDR2 reads YFSETQ. The CDR3 extends over 17 amino acids. In DNA form, the CDR3 reads TGCGCCAGCAGCTTGGCCAGGAGACAGGGGGCAGTCTACGAGCAGTACTTC. Translating gives CASSLARRQGAVYEQYF.

This chain connects TRBV7-9 to TRBJ1-4; TRBD1 is a possible D gene (6 bases). Germline-derived CDR1 and CDR2 are SEHNR and FQNEAQ (reference sequence). V gave up 3 bases and J gave up 8 bases, with 13 bases separating them. The CDR3 has 14 amino acids. The CDR3 reads CASSFSGQIEKLFF. The DNA for the CDR3 is TGTGCCAGCAGCTTCTCTGGACAGATAGAAAAACTGTTTTTT.

The chain employs TRBV5-1 and TRBJ2-7; 8 bases line up with TRBD1. V lost 5 bases, J lost 0 bases, and 4 bases stayed unmatched. The CDR3 covers 14 residues. CDR1 SGHRS and CDR2 YFSETQ come from the germline V gene. The CDR3 coding sequence is TGCGCCAGCAGTCCGGGACAGGACTCCTACGAGCAGTACTTC. Translation: CASSPGQDSYEQYF.

The chain links TRBV4-1 to TRBJ1-5; 8 nucleotides agree with TRBD1. Trimming took 1 base from V and 4 from J; bases not matched to a gene: 3. The CDR3 runs to 15 residues. CDR1 and CDR2 (germline): MGHRA, YSYEKL. The CDR3: CASSQGTGRNQPQHF. CDR3 bases: TGCGCCAGCAGCCAAGGGACAGGGCGTAATCAGCCCCAGCATTTT.

The sample holds one count of this clone. The chain employs TRBV12-3 or TRBV12-4 and TRBJ1-2; D possibly corresponds to TRBD1 (5 bases). V lost 6 bases and J lost 8, with 13 bases in between. The CDR3 sequence is 12 residues long. The CDR3 reads CASRTGVGGYTF. The CDR3 nucleotides are TGTGCCAGCAGAACAGGAGTCGGAGGCTACACCTTC.

A few counts support this clone. In DNA, the CDR3 is TGTGCCAGCAGTCCCCCAGTAAGCTCCTACGAGCAGTACTTC. The encoded protein is CASSPPVSSYEQYF. This chain uses TRBV2 with TRBJ2-7, with D unresolved. This CDR3 region has 14 residues. Germline lookup yields CDR1 SNHLY and CDR2 FYNNEI. V was pared by 5 bases and J by 0 bases, with 11 bases between.

The chain uses TRBV2 and TRBJ2-1; 10 nucleotides agree with TRBD2. Germline V lookup: CDR1 SNHLY, CDR2 FYNNEI. CDR3 length equals 17 residues. V dropped 0 bases and J dropped 1; count of bases not matched to a gene: 3. Here the CDR3 DNA reads TGTGCCAGCAGTGAAGCCACTAGCGGGGAATCCTACAATGAGCAGTTCTTC. This gives the protein CASSEATSGESYNEQFF.